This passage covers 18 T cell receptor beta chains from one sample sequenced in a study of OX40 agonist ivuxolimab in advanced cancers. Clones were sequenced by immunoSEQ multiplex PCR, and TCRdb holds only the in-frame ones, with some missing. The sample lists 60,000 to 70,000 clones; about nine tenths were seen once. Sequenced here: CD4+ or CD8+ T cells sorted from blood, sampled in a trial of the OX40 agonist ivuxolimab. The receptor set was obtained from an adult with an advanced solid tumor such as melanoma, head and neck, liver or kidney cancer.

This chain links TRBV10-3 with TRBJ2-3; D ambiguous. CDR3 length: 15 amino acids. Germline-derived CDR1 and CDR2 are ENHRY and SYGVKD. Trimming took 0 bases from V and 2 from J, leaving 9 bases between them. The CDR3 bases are TGTGCCATCAGTGAGTCAGAGCGTCTCACAGATACGCAGTATTTT. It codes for CAISESERLTDTQYF.

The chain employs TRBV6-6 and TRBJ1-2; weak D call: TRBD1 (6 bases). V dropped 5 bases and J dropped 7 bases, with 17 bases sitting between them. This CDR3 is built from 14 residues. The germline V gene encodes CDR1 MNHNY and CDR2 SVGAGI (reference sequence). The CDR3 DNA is TGTGCCAGCAGTAGCGACAGGCTTGCTGGTGGCTACACCTTC. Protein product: CASSSDRLAGGYTF.

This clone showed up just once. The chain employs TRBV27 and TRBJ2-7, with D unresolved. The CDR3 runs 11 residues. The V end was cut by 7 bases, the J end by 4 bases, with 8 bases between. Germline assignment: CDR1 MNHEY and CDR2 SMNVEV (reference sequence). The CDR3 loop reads CASKREYEQYF. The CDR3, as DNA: TGTGCCAGCAAACGTGAATACGAGCAGTACTTC.

The CDR3 here is CASSWGGTETYEQYF. CDR3 sequence (DNA): TGTGCCAGCAGTTGGGGGGGTACGGAGACCTACGAGCAGTACTTC. The gene calls are TRBV7-2 and TRBJ2-7; 7 nucleotides line up with TRBD2. The CDR3 is 15 residues long. Germline assignment: CDR1 SGHTA and CDR2 FQGNSA. V lost 6 bases to trimming and J lost 2 bases; unmatched junction nucleotides: 10.

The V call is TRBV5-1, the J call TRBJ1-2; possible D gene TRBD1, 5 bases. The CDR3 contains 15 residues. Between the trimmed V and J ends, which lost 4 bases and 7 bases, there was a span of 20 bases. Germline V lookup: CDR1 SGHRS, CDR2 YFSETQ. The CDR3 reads CASSRAQGEISGYTF. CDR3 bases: TGCGCCAGCAGCAGAGCTCAGGGTGAGATCTCTGGCTACACCTTC.

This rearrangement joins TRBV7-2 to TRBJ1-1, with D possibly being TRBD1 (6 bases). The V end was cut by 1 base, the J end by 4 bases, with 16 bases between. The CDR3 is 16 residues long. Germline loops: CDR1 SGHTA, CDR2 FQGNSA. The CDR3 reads CASSLEGLGGTTEAFF. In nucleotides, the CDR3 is TGTGCCAGCAGCTTAGAGGGGTTAGGGGGAACCACTGAAGCTTTCTTT.

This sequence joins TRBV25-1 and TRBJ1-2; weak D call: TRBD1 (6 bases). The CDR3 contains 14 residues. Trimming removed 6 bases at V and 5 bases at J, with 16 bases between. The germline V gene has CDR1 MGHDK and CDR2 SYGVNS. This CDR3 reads CASRVTGTMYGYTF. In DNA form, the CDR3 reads TGTGCCAGCAGAGTTACCGGGACAATGTATGGCTACACCTTC.

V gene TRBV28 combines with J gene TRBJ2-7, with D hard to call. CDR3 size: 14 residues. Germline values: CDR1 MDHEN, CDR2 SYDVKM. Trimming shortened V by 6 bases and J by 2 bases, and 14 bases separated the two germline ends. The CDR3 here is CASSSRGGTYEQYF. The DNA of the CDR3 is TGTGCCAGCAGCTCCCGTGGCGGAACCTACGAGCAGTACTTC.

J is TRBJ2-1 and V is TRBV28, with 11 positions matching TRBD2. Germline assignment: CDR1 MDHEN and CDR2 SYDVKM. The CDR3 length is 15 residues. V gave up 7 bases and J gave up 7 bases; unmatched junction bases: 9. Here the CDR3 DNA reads TGTGCCAGCACCCTAGGGACTAGCGGTGTGAATGAGCAGTTCTTC. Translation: CASTLGTSGVNEQFF.

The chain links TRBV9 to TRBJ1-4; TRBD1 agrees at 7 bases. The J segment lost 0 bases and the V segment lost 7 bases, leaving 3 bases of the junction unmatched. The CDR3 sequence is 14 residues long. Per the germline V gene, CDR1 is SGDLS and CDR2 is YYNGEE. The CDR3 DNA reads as TGTGCCAGCGCAGGGGGGTCAACTAATGAAAAACTGTTTTTT. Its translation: CASAGGSTNEKLFF.

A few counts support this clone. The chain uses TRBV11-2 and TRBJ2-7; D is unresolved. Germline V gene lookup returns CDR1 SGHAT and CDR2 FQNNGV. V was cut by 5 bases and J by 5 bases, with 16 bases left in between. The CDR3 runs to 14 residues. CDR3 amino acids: CASSPPGYSHEQYF. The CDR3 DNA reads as TGTGCCAGCAGCCCCCCAGGATATAGCCACGAGCAGTACTTC.

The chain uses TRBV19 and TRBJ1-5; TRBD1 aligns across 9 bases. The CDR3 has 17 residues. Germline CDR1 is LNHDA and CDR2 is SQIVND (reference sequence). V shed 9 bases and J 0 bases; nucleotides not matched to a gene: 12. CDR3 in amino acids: CASAKQGAQDSNQPQHF. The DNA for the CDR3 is TGTGCCAGCGCGAAACAGGGGGCCCAAGATAGCAATCAGCCCCAGCATTTT.

CDR3 amino acids: CAWMRLAVNSGANVLTF. The CDR3 nucleotides read TGTGCCTGGATGAGACTAGCGGTAAACTCTGGGGCCAACGTCCTGACTTTC. The genes are TRBV30 and TRBJ2-6; 9 bases fit TRBD2. The length of the CDR3 is 17 residues. V lost 4 bases and J lost 0; bases outside the gene matches: 7. Germline-derived CDR1 and CDR2 are GTSNPN and SVGIG (reference sequence).

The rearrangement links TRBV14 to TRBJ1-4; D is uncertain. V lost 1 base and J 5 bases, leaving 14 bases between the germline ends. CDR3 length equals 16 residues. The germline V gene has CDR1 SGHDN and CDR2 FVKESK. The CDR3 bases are TGTGCCAGCAGCCAAGGCTTGGCAGGCCTAAATGAAAAACTGTTTTTT. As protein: CASSQGLAGLNEKLFF.

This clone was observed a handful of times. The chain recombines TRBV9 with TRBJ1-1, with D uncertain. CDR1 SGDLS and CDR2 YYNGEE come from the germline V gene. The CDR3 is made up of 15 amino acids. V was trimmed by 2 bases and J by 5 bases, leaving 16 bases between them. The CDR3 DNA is TGTGCCAGCAGCGTCCTACAGTGGGGTGGAACTGAAGCTTTCTTT. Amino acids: CASSVLQWGGTEAFF.

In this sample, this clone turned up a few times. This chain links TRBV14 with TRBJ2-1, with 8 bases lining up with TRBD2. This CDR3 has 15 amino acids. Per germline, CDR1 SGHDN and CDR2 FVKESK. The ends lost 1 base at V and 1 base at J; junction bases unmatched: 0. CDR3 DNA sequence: TGTGCCAGCAGCCAAGGACTAGCGTCCTACAATGAGCAGTTCTTC. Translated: CASSQGLASYNEQFF.

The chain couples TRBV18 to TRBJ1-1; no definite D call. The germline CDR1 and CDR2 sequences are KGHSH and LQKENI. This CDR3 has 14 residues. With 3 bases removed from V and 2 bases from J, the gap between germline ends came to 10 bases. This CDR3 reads CASSPQKGNTEAFF. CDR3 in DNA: TGTGCCAGCTCACCCCAGAAGGGAAACACTGAAGCTTTCTTT.

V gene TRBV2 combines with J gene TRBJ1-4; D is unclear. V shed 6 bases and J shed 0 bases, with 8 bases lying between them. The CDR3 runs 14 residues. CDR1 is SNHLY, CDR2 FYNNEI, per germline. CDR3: CASRVVATNEKLFF. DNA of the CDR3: TGTGCCAGCAGGGTAGTTGCAACTAATGAAAAACTGTTTTTT.